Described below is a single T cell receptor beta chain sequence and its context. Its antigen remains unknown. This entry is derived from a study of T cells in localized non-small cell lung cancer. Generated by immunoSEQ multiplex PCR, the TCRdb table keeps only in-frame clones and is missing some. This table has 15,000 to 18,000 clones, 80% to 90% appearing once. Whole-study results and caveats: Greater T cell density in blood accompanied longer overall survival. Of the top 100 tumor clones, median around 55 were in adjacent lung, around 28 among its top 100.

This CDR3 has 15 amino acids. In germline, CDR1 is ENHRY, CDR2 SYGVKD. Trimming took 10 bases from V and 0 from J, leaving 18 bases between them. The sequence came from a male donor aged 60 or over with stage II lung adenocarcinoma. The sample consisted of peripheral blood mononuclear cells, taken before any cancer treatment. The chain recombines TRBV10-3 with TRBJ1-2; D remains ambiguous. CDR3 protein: CATKGGVGPNYGYTF. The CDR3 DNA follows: TGTGCCACCAAAGGCGGCGTAGGGCCTAACTATGGCTACACCTTC.